This T cell receptor beta chain was captured in a study of T cells and Merkel cell carcinoma outcomes. Assay used: immunoSEQ multiplex PCR; TCRdb lists only in-frame clones, some missing. The table shows 130 to 150 clones, with approximately 90% occurring only once. V trimming: 8 bases; J trimming: 4 bases; junction bases outside the gene matches: 6. The CDR3 is 14 amino acids. Looked up from germline, CDR1 is SEHNR and CDR2 is FQNEAQ (reference sequence). Sequences were obtained from tumor tissue from Merkel cell carcinoma. The gene calls are TRBV7-9 and TRBJ2-1; 9 bases fit TRBD1. The TCR originated in a human donor with Merkel cell carcinoma. CDR3 DNA sequence: TGTGCCAGCGGACTCGGACAGGGGTACAATGAGCAGTTCTTC. This gives the protein CASGLGQGYNEQFF.